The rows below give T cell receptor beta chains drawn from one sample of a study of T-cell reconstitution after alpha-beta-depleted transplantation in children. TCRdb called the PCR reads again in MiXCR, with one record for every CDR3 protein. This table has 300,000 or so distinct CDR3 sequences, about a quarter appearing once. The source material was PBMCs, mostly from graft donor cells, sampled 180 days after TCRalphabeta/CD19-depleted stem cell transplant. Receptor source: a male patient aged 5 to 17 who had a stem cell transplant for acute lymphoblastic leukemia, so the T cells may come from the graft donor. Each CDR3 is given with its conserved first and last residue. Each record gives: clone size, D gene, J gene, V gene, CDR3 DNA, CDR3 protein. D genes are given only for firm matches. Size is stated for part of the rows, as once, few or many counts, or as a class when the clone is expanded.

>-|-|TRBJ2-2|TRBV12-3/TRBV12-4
TGTGCCAGCACCAGGACCAACACCGGGGAGCTGTTTTTT
CASTRTNTGELFF
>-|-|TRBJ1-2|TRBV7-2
TGTGCCAGCAGCTTGATAGGCTTGGGCTACACCTTC
CASSLIGLGYTF
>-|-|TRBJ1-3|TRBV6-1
TGTGCCAGCAGTCGCCAGGGGACACTGGGAAACACCATATATTTT
CASSRQGTLGNTIYF
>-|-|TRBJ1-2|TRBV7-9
TGTGCCAGCAGCTTAGCAGGGTTTCTGTATGCCTACACCTTC
CASSLAGFLYAYTF
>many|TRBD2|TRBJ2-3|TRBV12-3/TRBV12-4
TGTGCCAGCAGCCCGGGACTAGCGGGAAGGCAGTATTTT
CASSPGLAGRQYF
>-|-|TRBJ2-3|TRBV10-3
TGTGCCATCAGTGAGAGAGGCCCAGATACGCAGTATTTT
CAISERGPDTQYF
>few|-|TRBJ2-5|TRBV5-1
TGCGCCAGCAGCTCGGAGGGCAGGGAGAGTGAGACCCAGTACTTC
CASSSEGRESETQYF
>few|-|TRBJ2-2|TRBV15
TGTGCCACCAGCTCCTGGGTCTCGAACACCGGGGAGCTGTTTTTT
CATSSWVSNTGELFF
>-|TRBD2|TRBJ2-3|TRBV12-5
TGTGCTAGTGGTTCGCGACTAGCGGGAGATAAAGATACGCAGTATTTT
CASGSRLAGDKDTQYF
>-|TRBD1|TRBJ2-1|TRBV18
TGTGCCAGCTCACCAAACCCGGGACAGATTAATGAGCAGTTCTTC
CASSPNPGQINEQFF
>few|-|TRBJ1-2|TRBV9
TGTGCCAGCAGCGGGATGGGGATCTATGGCTACACCTTC
CASSGMGIYGYTF
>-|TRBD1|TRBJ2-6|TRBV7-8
TGTGCCAGCAGCCCACGCCCGACAGGGTCCGGGGCCAACGTCCTGACTTTC
CASSPRPTGSGANVLTF
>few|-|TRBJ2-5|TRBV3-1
TGTGCCAGCAGCCAAGATCTGGAGACCCCGCGAGAGACCCAGTACTTC
CASSQDLETPRETQYF
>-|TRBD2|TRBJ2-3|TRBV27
TGTGCCAGCAGTACTAGCGGGAGGGCCAATTTCGGTGATACGCAGTATTTT
CASSTSGRANFGDTQYF
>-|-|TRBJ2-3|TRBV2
TGTGCCAGCAGTGTTCGGGGTCGGACAGATACGCAGTATTTT
CASSVRGRTDTQYF
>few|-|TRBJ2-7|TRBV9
TGTGCCAGCAGCCCTCGGACAGTGTCCTACGAGCAGTACTTC
CASSPRTVSYEQYF
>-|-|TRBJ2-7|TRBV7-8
TGTGCCAGCAGCCCCGGGACTGAGCTCTACGAGCAGTACTTC
CASSPGTELYEQYF
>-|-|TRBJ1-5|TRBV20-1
TGCAGTGCTAGACGGGGCGTCAATCAGCCCCAGCATTTT
CSARRGVNQPQHF
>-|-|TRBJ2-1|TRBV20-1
TGCAGTGCTAGAGACAGAAGTCAGGGCCCTTACAATGAGCAGTTCTTC
CSARDRSQGPYNEQFF
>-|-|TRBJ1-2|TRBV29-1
TGCAGCGTTGTATTCGTGGCTAACTATGGCTACACCTTC
CSVVFVANYGYTF
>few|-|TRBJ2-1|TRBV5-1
TGCGCCAGCAGCCCCGGGATCTCTAGGGGGTCCTACAATGAGCAGTTCTTC
CASSPGISRGSYNEQFF